What follows are 19 T cell receptor beta chains derived from one specimen sequenced in a study of cytomegalovirus exposure and HLA in healthy donors (dated by TCRdb to 2017 to 2019). Library prep was done by the immunoSEQ multiplex PCR assay. For the multiplex PCR, a mixture combining 60 forward primers for TCR Vbeta segments and 13 reverse primers for TCR Jbeta segments was used. TCRdb's version of the immuneACCESS table is confined to in-frame rearrangements and falls short of the full clone set. An unresolved V gene accounts for under half of the shortfall where checked; the remainder is of unknown origin. The sample contains some 120,000 clones, 75% to 90% of them found a single time. The ten largest clones represent 2% to 3% of the sample. Sample: PBMCs. The receptors were gathered from a man aged 30 to 45 in good health and CMV-seronegative.

V and J are TRBV5-4 and TRBJ2-5, with 12 nucleotides matching TRBD2. The ends lost 4 bases at V and 4 bases at J; junction bases unmatched: 11. The CDR3 covers 17 residues. The V gene's germline CDR1 is SGHNT and CDR2 YYREEE (reference sequence). The CDR3 DNA is TGTGCCAGCAGCATCAGGACTAGCGGGGAGGGAGCAGAGACCCAGTACTTC. It codes for CASSIRTSGEGAETQYF.

The V gene is TRBV27, the J gene TRBJ1-2, with TRBD1 as a possible D gene (6 bases). Trimming removed 3 bases from V and 6 bases from J, with 14 bases in between. Germline V gene sequence: CDR1 MNHEY, CDR2 SMNVEV (reference sequence). This CDR3 contains 14 residues. This CDR3 reads CASSLLGGDDGYTF. The CDR3, as DNA: TGTGCCAGCAGTTTGCTAGGGGGGGACGATGGCTACACCTTC.

This clone has just one count. The rearrangement uses TRBV30 and TRBJ2-1; 15 bases are shared with TRBD2. This CDR3 spans 17 amino acids. Unmatched junction bases numbered 6, after V lost 4 bases and J lost 2 bases. Germline V gene sequence: CDR1 GTSNPN, CDR2 SVGIG (reference sequence). CDR3 DNA sequence: TGTGCCTGGACCAGGACTAGCGGGAGGGCTACCTACAATGAGCAGTTCTTC. Translating it yields CAWTRTSGRATYNEQFF. The full variable domain, in which reference TRBV30 and TRBJ2-1 provide the parts outside the CDR3, is SQTIHQWPATLVQPVGSPLSLECTVEGTSNPNLYWYRQAAGRGLQLLFYSVGIGQISSEVPQNLSASRPQDRQFILSSKKLLLSDSGFYLCAWTRTSGRATYNEQFFGPGTRLTVL.

This rearrangement joins TRBV11-2 to TRBJ2-1, with 8 bases lining up with TRBD2. The CDR3 runs to 13 residues. The trim removed 6 bases at V and 5 bases at J, leaving 3 bases unmatched. Germline V gene lookup returns CDR1 SGHAT and CDR2 FQNNGV. The CDR3 region has the DNA TGTGCCAGCAGGAAACTAGCGGACAATGAGCAGTTCTTC. This codes for CASRKLADNEQFF. The full variable domain, completed using reference TRBV11-2 and TRBJ2-1, is EAGVAQSPRYKIIEKRQSVAFWCNPISGHATLYWYQQILGQGPKLLIQFQNNGVVDDSQLPKDRFSAERLKGVDSTLKIQPAKLEDSAVYLCASRKLADNEQFFGPGTRLTVL.

This sequence joins TRBV7-6 and TRBJ2-1, with 7 bases that match TRBD2. CDR1 is SGHVS and CDR2 is FNYEAQ in the germline V gene. Losses at the gene ends were 0 bases for V and 6 bases for J; bases not matched to a gene: 5. The CDR3 consists of 15 residues. CDR3 nucleotide sequence: TGTGCCAGCAGCTTAGCGTCCAGCGGGACCAATGAGCAGTTCTTC. The encoded protein is CASSLASSGTNEQFF.

This chain uses TRBV19 with TRBJ2-1; 7 positions agree with TRBD2. Trimming cost V 1 base and J 6 bases; bases outside gene matches: 6. This CDR3 is 15 amino acids long. Germline values: CDR1 LNHDA, CDR2 SQIVND (reference sequence). The CDR3, as DNA: TGTGCCAGTAGTATAGGTGGCGGGAGAGCCAATGAGCAGTTCTTC. It specifies CASSIGGGRANEQFF.

The genes are TRBV19 and TRBJ1-1; no clear D. This CDR3 is 14 amino acids long. Per the germline V gene, CDR1 is LNHDA and CDR2 is SQIVND (reference sequence). V dropped 1 base and J dropped 2 bases, with 8 bases sitting between them. The CDR3 DNA follows: TGTGCCAGTAGTATAGTAAGAGGTAACACTGAAGCTTTCTTT. The encoded protein is CASSIVRGNTEAFF.

The genes are TRBV27 and TRBJ2-7; the match to TRBD2 covers 9 bases. Germline values: CDR1 MNHEY, CDR2 SMNVEV (reference sequence). This CDR3 spans 15 amino acids. V dropped 7 bases and J dropped 4; count of bases not matched to a gene: 11. The CDR3 is CASIPGAGGPYEQYF. CDR3 nucleotides: TGTGCCAGCATCCCCGGGGCGGGAGGGCCGTACGAGCAGTACTTC.

The chain has TRBV29-1 and TRBJ2-3, with TRBD1 matching over 9 bases. The ends lost 7 bases at V and 0 bases at J; junction bases unmatched: 8. The germline gives CDR1 SQVTM, CDR2 ANQGSEA. The CDR3 consists of 15 residues. The CDR3 spells CSATGGASSTDTQYF. CDR3 nucleotide sequence: TGCAGCGCTACAGGGGGCGCTTCAAGCACAGATACGCAGTATTTT.

The chain employs TRBV19 and TRBJ2-2; 7 bases are a match to TRBD2. The CDR3 is 14 residues long. Germline CDR1 LNHDA, CDR2 SQIVND (reference sequence). V shed 7 bases, J shed 3 bases, and the junction held 5 bases outside the gene matches. The CDR3 loop is CASTQREYTGELFF. CDR3 nucleotides: TGTGCCAGTACCCAGCGGGAATACACCGGGGAGCTGTTTTTT.

The J gene is TRBJ1-5, the V gene TRBV12-5, with a weak D call TRBD1 (5 bases). The CDR3 extends over 13 amino acids. Looked up from germline, CDR1 is LGHNT and CDR2 is FRNRAP. Trimming took 4 bases from V and 4 from J, leaving 8 bases between them. The CDR3 nucleotides read TGTGCTAGTGGTTGGGGCCGAAATCAGCCCCAGCATTTT. Translating gives CASGWGRNQPQHF.

This chain uses TRBV27 with TRBJ2-2; 10 nucleotides line up with TRBD1. Germline assignment: CDR1 MNHEY and CDR2 SMNVEV (reference sequence). The CDR3 has 17 residues. Trimming at V came to 6 bases and at J to 5 bases, leaving 12 bases not matched to a gene. CDR3 in amino acids: CASSLLGTGAGTGELFF. CDR3 bases: TGTGCCAGCAGCCTATTAGGGACAGGGGCAGGGACCGGGGAGCTGTTTTTT.

The chain employs TRBV7-2 and TRBJ2-5, with 8 nucleotides matching TRBD1. Matching the DNA end better, TRBJ2-7 makes the J call doubtful. From germline, CDR1 is SGHTA and CDR2 FQGNSA. The CDR3 is 14 amino acids. CDR3: CASSSTGTGYEQYF. Here the CDR3 DNA reads TGTGCCAGCAGCTCTACCGGGACAGGCTACGAGCAGTACTTC.

The CDR3 bases are TGTGCCAGCAGTTTTACTACCGGGGAGCTGTTTTTT. This gives the protein CASSFTTGELFF. The chain employs TRBV27 and TRBJ2-2; D unclear. Looked up from germline, CDR1 is MNHEY and CDR2 is SMNVEV (reference sequence). The CDR3 has 12 amino acids. The V gene lost 3 bases and the J gene lost 5 bases, with 4 bases spanning the gap.

This chain links TRBV19 with TRBJ2-7, with D perhaps matching TRBD2 (6 bases). The CDR3 loop spans 15 amino acids. V shed 7 bases and J shed 0 bases, with 16 bases lying between them. Germline V CDR1 and CDR2: LNHDA, SQIVND (reference sequence). The DNA of the CDR3 is TGTGCCAGTACCTATAGTCACGGGAGCTCCTACGAGCAGTACTTC. This encodes CASTYSHGSSYEQYF.

The gene calls are TRBV6-5 and TRBJ2-7, with 7 bases aligning to TRBD2. The germline V gene encodes CDR1 MNHEY and CDR2 SVGAGI. This CDR3 is built from 15 residues. Trimming took 0 bases from V and 3 from J; bases not matched to a gene: 5. The CDR3 region is CASSYSSGTNYEQYF. CDR3 sequence (DNA): TGTGCCAGCAGTTACTCGAGCGGGACTAACTACGAGCAGTACTTC.

The rearrangement uses TRBV5-4 and TRBJ2-2; 9 nucleotides match TRBD1. V trimming: 0 bases; J trimming: 3 bases; junction bases outside the gene matches: 3. The CDR3 is 16 amino acids. CDR1 and CDR2 (germline): SGHNT, YYREEE (reference sequence). DNA of the CDR3: TGTGCCAGCAGCTTGGAACAGGGGGCGCACACCGGGGAGCTGTTTTTT. Its protein product is CASSLEQGAHTGELFF.

Points on this clone: One junction end does not reproduce the germline sequence, and a read error may be involved. The rearrangement joins TRBV4-3 to TRBJ1-1; D unclear. CDR3 length: 15 amino acids. Per the germline V gene, CDR1 is LGHNA and CDR2 is YSLEER. The CDR3 nucleotides read TGCGCCAGCAGCCAAAGCAGTGGATTCTGGACTGAAGCCTTCTTT. This codes for CASSQSSGFWTEAFF.

The chain employs TRBV9 and TRBJ1-6; D not certain. CDR3 length: 14 residues. With 1 base removed from V and 6 bases from J, the gap between germline ends came to 8 bases. Germline CDR1 and CDR2: SGDLS and YYNGEE. CDR3 nucleotide sequence: TGTGCCAGCAGCGTAAGGTCGGGTAATTCACCCCTCCACTTT. Its protein product is CASSVRSGNSPLHF.